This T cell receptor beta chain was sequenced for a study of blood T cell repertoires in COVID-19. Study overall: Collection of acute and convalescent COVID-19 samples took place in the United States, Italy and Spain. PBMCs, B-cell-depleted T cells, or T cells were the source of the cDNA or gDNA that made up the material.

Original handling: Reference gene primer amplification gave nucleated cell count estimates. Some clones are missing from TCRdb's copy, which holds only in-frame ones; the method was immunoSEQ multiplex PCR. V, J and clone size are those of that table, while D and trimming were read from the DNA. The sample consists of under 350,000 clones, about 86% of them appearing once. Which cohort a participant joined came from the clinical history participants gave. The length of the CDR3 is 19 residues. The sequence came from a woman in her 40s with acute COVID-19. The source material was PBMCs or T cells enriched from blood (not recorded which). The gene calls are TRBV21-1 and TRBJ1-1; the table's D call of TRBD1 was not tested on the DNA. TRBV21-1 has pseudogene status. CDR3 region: CASSTRRGDRAVMNTEAFF. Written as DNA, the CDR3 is TGTGCCAGCAGCACTCGAAGGGGAGACAGGGCCGTGATGAACACTGAAGCTTTCTTT.